This TCR beta chain is drawn from a study of beta chain features in type 1 diabetes. Study summary: On cell yields, gender and age, patients and healthy donors were similar.

Turning to this clone: What it binds is unknown.

The whole isolated RNA underwent reverse transcription, so sequencing captured expressed TCRB transcripts. Samples of naive, central memory and regulatory T cells yielded a mean of around 4 million reads. TCRdb's copy holds only in-frame clones and misses some; the assay was immunoSEQ multiplex PCR. The sample lists approximately 170,000 clones, around 63% occurring once. The germline V gene encodes CDR1 SGDLS and CDR2 YYNGEE. The CDR3 covers 14 residues. With V trimmed by 3 bases and J by 3 bases, 5 bases remained unmatched. Study conclusions and caveats: Within patients, naive, central memory and Treg TCRB repertoires seemed more similar than within healthy donors. Across all four CD4+ subsets, people with type 1 diabetes showed modestly shorter TCRB CDR3s.

The sequence derives from a man between 25 and 39 years old with type 1 diabetes. The specimen was naive CD4+ T cells from blood. The chain has TRBV9 and TRBJ1-1; TRBD1 aligns across 7 bases. The CDR3 here is CASSAPRGDTEAFF. Written as DNA, the CDR3 is TGTGCCAGCAGCGCACCCAGGGGGGACACTGAAGCTTTCTTT.